This passage covers 19 T cell receptor beta chains from one sample sequenced in a study of OX40 agonist ivuxolimab in advanced cancers. Repertoires were generated with immunoSEQ multiplex PCR, while TCRdb's copy carries only in-frame clones and drops some. The profile shows roughly 57,000 clones, around 84% of them singletons. This sample comprised CD4+ or CD8+ T cells sorted from blood, obtained in a trial of the OX40 agonist ivuxolimab. These receptors originate from an adult with an advanced solid tumor such as melanoma, head and neck, liver or kidney cancer.

This clone appeared once. The chain has TRBV7-2 and TRBJ1-1; 7 positions match TRBD1. After removal of 1 base from V and 5 bases from J, the junction contained 7 bases not matched to a gene. Germline V gives CDR1 SGHTA, CDR2 FQGNSA. The CDR3 contains 15 residues. The CDR3: CASSLDRGGLTEAFF. The DNA for the CDR3 is TGTGCCAGCAGCTTAGACAGGGGAGGGTTGACTGAAGCTTTCTTT.

This rearrangement joins TRBV5-4 to TRBJ2-7; D ambiguous. The V gene's germline CDR1 is SGHNT and CDR2 YYREEE (reference sequence). This CDR3 is built from 15 residues. Between the trimmed V and J ends, which lost 0 bases and 6 bases, there was a span of 16 bases. CDR3 DNA sequence: TGTGCCAGCAGCTTGGTCCCTCTGCGGCAACCCGAGCAGTACTTC. This sequence encodes CASSLVPLRQPEQYF.

This clone has just one count. The chain has TRBV28 and TRBJ2-7; D could derive from TRBD1 or TRBD2 (5 bases each). Trimming took 10 bases from V and 8 from J, leaving 42 bases between them. Germline V gene lookup returns CDR1 MDHEN and CDR2 SYDVKM. The CDR3 runs to 20 residues. The CDR3 DNA sequence: TGTGCCACCGAGGAGTTCACTAGAGGTACAGCCCCGTATTCGGGGCTACAGCAGTACTTC. Residues: CATEEFTRGTAPYSGLQQYF.

This chain joins TRBV19 and TRBJ2-6, with D possibly matching TRBD2 (5 bases). V gave up 6 bases and J gave up 1 base, with 10 bases separating them. CDR3 length: 15 amino acids. Germline V gives CDR1 LNHDA, CDR2 SQIVND (reference sequence). CDR3 protein: CASRRERSGANVLTF. The CDR3 bases are TGTGCCAGTAGGAGGGAGAGATCTGGGGCCAACGTCCTGACTTTC.

The DNA of the CDR3 is TGTGCCAGCAGCCAAGGGAGGGATGCAAAACTGTTTTTT. Amino acids: CASSQGRDAKLFF. The chain uses TRBV4-2 and TRBJ1-4; D call uncertain. Trimming removed 1 base at V and 10 bases at J, with 10 bases between. CDR1 and CDR2 from the germline V gene are LGHNA and YNFKEQ. The CDR3 is made up of 13 amino acids.

As for this clone: Germline and junction disagree at one end, which may indicate a read error. V usage is TRBV14 and J usage is TRBJ2-4, with D tentatively TRBD1 (6 bases). CDR3 length: 14 residues. Germline loops: CDR1 SGHDN, CDR2 FVKESK. In nucleotides, the CDR3 is TGTGCCAGCAGTCAAGACAGGAGAAAAAACATTCAGTACTTC. Translating gives CASSQDRRKNIQYF.

This clone qualifies as medium-sized. Other DNA sequences in this sample translate to the same CDR3. This sequence joins TRBV4-1 and TRBJ1-5, with a weak D call TRBD1 (5 bases). The CDR3 loop spans 15 amino acids. Trimming left V 0 bases short and J 2 bases short, with 8 bases between. Germline CDR1 MGHRA, CDR2 YSYEKL. CDR3 amino acids: CASSQDRAGNQPQHF. The CDR3 DNA sequence: TGCGCCAGCAGCCAAGACAGGGCCGGCAATCAGCCCCAGCATTTT.

The chain is built from TRBV15 and TRBJ2-5; D remains unclear. The V gene lost 1 base and the J gene lost 0 bases, with 6 bases spanning the gap. CDR3 length equals 14 residues. Germline loops: CDR1 LNHNV, CDR2 YYDKDF (reference sequence). This CDR3 is CATSRVDYQETQYF. The CDR3 bases are TGTGCCACCAGCAGAGTCGACTACCAAGAGACCCAGTACTTC.

This chain uses TRBV5-1 with TRBJ1-1, with TRBD1 as a possible D gene (6 bases). This CDR3 has 12 residues. Deletions cut 3 bases from V and 8 bases from J, with 11 bases between. Germline CDR1 and CDR2: SGHRS and YFSETQ. The CDR3 region has the DNA TGCGCCAGCAGCTCCCGGACAGCGGAAGCTTTCTTT. It yields the protein CASSSRTAEAFF. The whole variable domain, remainder taken from reference TRBV5-1 and TRBJ1-1, is KAGVTQTPRYLIKTRGQQVTLSCSPISGHRSVSWYQQTPGQGLQFLFEYFSETQRNKGNFPGRFSGRQFSNSRSEMNVSTLELGDSALYLCASSSRTAEAFFGQGTRLTVV.

Here the CDR3 DNA reads TGCAGTGCTAGGGGGATCACTGAAGCTTTCTTT. It codes for CSARGITEAFF. V and J are TRBV20-1 and TRBJ1-1; D is unresolved. The CDR3 contains 11 residues. CDR1 DFQATT and CDR2 SNEGSKA come from the germline V gene (reference sequence). V shed 3 bases and J shed 4 bases, with 6 bases lying between them.

The chain combines TRBV9 with TRBJ2-7; 9 nucleotides agree with TRBD1. Germline-derived CDR1 and CDR2 are SGDLS and YYNGEE. The CDR3 has 14 residues. Germline trimming cut 4 bases from V and 2 bases from J; bases unmatched to any gene: 4. Here the CDR3 reads CASSPRTGAYEQYF. For the CDR3, the DNA is TGTGCCAGCAGCCCCAGGACAGGGGCCTACGAGCAGTACTTC. Supplemented by reference TRBV9 and TRBJ2-7, the full variable domain reads DSGVTQTPKHLITATGQRVTLRCSPRSGDLSVYWYQQSLDQGLQFLIQYYNGEERAKGNILERFSAQQFPDLHSELNLSSLELGDSALYFCASSPRTGAYEQYFGPGTRLTVT.

This clone was found a few times. J is TRBJ1-3 and V is TRBV9; D is possibly TRBD1 (5 bases). V was shortened by 3 bases and J by 1 base, with 20 bases between the two germline ends. The CDR3 length is 18 residues. The V gene's germline CDR1 is SGDLS and CDR2 YYNGEE. CDR3 loop: CASSGPSVRDLSGNTIYF. The CDR3 nucleotides are TGTGCCAGCAGCGGCCCCTCCGTCAGGGACCTTTCTGGAAACACCATATATTTT.

The chain couples TRBV4-2 to TRBJ1-2; TRBD1 might be the D (6 bases). Germline loops: CDR1 LGHNA, CDR2 YNFKEQ. CDR3 length: 15 amino acids. Trimming left V 1 base short and J 2 bases short, with 11 bases between. The CDR3 is CASSQGTVLNYGYTF. The CDR3 DNA is TGTGCCAGCAGCCAAGGGACAGTCTTAAACTATGGCTACACCTTC.

V usage is TRBV6-5 and J usage is TRBJ1-4; D is ambiguous. In germline, CDR1 is MNHEY, CDR2 SVGAGI. V lost 8 bases and J lost 1, with 17 bases in between. This CDR3 is 16 amino acids long. This chain's CDR3 is CASGSWGKGTNEKLFF. The CDR3 DNA reads as TGTGCCAGCGGTTCTTGGGGAAAGGGAACTAATGAAAAACTGTTTTTT.

The chain recombines TRBV11-2 with TRBJ2-1; 7 nucleotides match TRBD1. Trimming removed 5 bases from V and 6 bases from J; junction bases left unmatched: 10. The CDR3 totals 15 residues. CDR1 and CDR2 from the germline V gene are SGHAT and FQNNGV. CDR3 in amino acids: CASSPDRVLGNEQFF. The CDR3 DNA is TGTGCCAGCAGCCCCGACAGGGTGTTGGGCAATGAGCAGTTCTTC.

This CDR3 reads CASSSQRGDYNEQFF. The DNA for the CDR3 is TGCGCCAGCAGCTCACAGCGAGGGGACTACAATGAGCAGTTCTTC. The chain links TRBV5-1 to TRBJ2-1; D may be TRBD1 or TRBD2 (5 bases each). The CDR3 loop spans 15 amino acids. Trimming cost V 3 bases and J 3 bases, with 13 bases left between them. The germline V gene encodes CDR1 SGHRS and CDR2 YFSETQ. Full variable domain (rest looked up from reference TRBV5-1 and TRBJ2-1): KAGVTQTPRYLIKTRGQQVTLSCSPISGHRSVSWYQQTPGQGLQFLFEYFSETQRNKGNFPGRFSGRQFSNSRSEMNVSTLELGDSALYLCASSSQRGDYNEQFFGPGTRLTVL.

The rearrangement joins TRBV7-9 to TRBJ1-6; the match to TRBD1 covers 7 bases. V was pared by 5 bases and J by 7 bases, with 8 bases of the junction left unmatched. Germline CDR1 and CDR2: SEHNR and FQNEAQ (reference sequence). The CDR3 spans 15 residues. In DNA form, the CDR3 reads TGTGCCAGCAGCACCAGGACAGGAACGAATTCACCCCTCCACTTT. Encoded protein: CASSTRTGTNSPLHF.

This chain links TRBV7-9 with TRBJ1-1; TRBD1 matches 10 bases. With 5 bases clipped from V and 4 bases from J, the junction kept 4 bases outside the gene matches. Germline CDR1 reads SEHNR; CDR2 reads FQNEAQ (reference sequence). The CDR3 runs to 14 residues. CDR3 sequence: CASSDRTGGTEAFF. CDR3 nucleotides: TGTGCCAGCAGCGACCGGACAGGGGGCACTGAAGCTTTCTTT.

V gene TRBV21-1 combines with J gene TRBJ2-7; whether TRBD2, the table's D call, matches the DNA was not checked. TRBV21-1 is shown as a pseudogene. The CDR3 sequence is 17 residues long. In DNA, the CDR3 is TGTGCCAGCAGCAGGGACTACGCTCGAGGGGCAAAATACGAGCAGTACTTC. This sequence encodes CASSRDYARGAKYEQYF.